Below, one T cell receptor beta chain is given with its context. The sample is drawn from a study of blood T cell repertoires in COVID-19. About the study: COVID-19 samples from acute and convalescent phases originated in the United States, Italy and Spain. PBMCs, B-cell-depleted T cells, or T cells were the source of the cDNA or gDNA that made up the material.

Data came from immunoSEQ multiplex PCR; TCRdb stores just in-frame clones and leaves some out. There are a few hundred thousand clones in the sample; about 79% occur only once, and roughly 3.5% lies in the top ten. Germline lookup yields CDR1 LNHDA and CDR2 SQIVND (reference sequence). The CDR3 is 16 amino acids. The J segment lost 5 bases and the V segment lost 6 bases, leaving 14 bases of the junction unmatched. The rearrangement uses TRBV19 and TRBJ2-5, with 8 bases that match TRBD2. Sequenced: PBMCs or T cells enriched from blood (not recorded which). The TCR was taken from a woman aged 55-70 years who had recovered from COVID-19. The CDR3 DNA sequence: TGTGCCAGTAGCTCCCGGGGGGGACTAGTTTGGGAGACCCAGTACTTC. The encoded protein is CASSSRGGLVWETQYF.